This T cell receptor beta chain was documented in a study of PD-L1 blockade in urothelial cancer. Time point described: pretreatment peripheral blood. The diagnosis in patients was locally advanced or metastatic urothelial carcinoma. Germline V CDR1 and CDR2: SGHNT, YYREEE (reference sequence). V lost 0 bases to trimming and J lost 5 bases, with 17 bases between them. This CDR3 has 16 residues. This clone was seen once. Its antigen is unidentified. Overall study findings and caveats: Better survival was forecast by a pretreatment blood TCR clonality below the median.

Data came from immunoSEQ multiplex PCR; TCRdb stores just in-frame clones and leaves some out. The repertoire holds approximately 90,000 clones, with 90% as singletons. The material sequenced was PBMCs, taken around atezolizumab (anti-PD-L1) treatment. The chain is built from TRBV5-4 and TRBJ2-5, with a possible D match to TRBD2 (7 bases). The sequence came from a man aged 55-75 years with urothelial cancer. CDR3 residues: CASSLVRAGAGETQYF. The CDR3 DNA reads as TGTGCCAGCAGCTTGGTGAGGGCGGGGGCCGGGGAGACCCAGTACTTC.